The clone carrying this T cell receptor (beta chain) was found a few times. Its specificity is not known. The record originates from a study of T-cell memory formation after mild COVID-19. From 5'RACE with constant-segment primers came TCR alpha and TCR beta cDNA libraries that carried sample barcodes and UMIs. TCRdb re-derived calls from the 5' RACE reads in MiXCR, one entry per CDR3 protein. The table has some 100,000 distinct CDR3 sequences, around 10% seen once. This CDR3 is 12 amino acids long. Germline V CDR1 and CDR2: MNHEY, SVGAGI. V shed 4 bases and J shed 8 bases, with 9 bases lying between them. Broader study findings: Pre-infection memory showed some responding clones, and this suggested that cross-reactive memory joined.

Sequenced material: PBMCs or a T cell subset sorted from them (not recorded which). This receptor was identified in a man between 18 and 29 years old who had mild COVID-19 (a few samples of this study predate the infection). Cell type and time point are not known. The V and J genes are TRBV6-5 and TRBJ2-1; D unclear. The CDR3 nucleotides read TGTGCCAGCAGTTCAACGGGCCATGAGCAGTTCTTC. This codes for CASSSTGHEQFF.